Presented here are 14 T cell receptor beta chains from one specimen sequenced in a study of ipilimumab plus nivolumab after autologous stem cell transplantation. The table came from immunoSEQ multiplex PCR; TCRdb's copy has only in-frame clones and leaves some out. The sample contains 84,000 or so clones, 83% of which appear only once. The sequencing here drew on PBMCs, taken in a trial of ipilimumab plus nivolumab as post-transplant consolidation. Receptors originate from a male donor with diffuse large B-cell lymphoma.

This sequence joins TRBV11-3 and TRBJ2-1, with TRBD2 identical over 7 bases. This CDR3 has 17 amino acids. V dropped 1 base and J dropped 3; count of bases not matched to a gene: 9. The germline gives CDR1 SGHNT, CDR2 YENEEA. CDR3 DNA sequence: TGTGCCAGCAGCTTAGGAAGTTCGGGACTATTCTACAATGAGCAGTTCTTC. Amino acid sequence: CASSLGSSGLFYNEQFF.

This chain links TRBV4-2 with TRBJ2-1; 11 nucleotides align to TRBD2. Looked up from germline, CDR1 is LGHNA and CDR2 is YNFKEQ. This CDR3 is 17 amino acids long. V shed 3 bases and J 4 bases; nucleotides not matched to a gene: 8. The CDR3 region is CASSQYLAGGPYNEQFF. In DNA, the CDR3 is TGTGCCAGCAGCCAGTATCTAGCGGGGGGACCTTACAATGAGCAGTTCTTC.

The CDR3 nucleotides read TGCAGTGCTATCAACTCCTACGAGCAGTACTTC. Amino acid sequence: CSAINSYEQYF. The V call is TRBV20-1, the J call TRBJ2-7; D ambiguous. The CDR3 length is 11 residues. The V end was cut by 4 bases, the J end by 0 bases, with 4 bases between. The V gene's germline CDR1 is DFQATT and CDR2 SNEGSKA (reference sequence).

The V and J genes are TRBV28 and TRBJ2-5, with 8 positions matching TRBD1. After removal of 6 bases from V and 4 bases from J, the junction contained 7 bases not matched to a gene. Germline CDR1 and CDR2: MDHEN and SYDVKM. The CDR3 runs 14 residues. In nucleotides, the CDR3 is TGTGCCAGCAGACTTGACAGGGGCTCAGAGACCCAGTACTTC. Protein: CASRLDRGSETQYF.

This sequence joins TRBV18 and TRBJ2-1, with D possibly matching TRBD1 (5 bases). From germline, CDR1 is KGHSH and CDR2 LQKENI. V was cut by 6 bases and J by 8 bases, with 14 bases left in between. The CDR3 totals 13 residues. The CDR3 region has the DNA TGTGCCAGCTCCCTTGGACATCGGGATGAGCAGTTCTTC. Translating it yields CASSLGHRDEQFF.

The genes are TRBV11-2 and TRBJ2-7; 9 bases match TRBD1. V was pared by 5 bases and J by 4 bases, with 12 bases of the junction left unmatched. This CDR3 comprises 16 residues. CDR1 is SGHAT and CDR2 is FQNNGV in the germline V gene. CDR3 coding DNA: TGTGCCAGCAGCCCCCAGAGGGGACAGGGACTTTACGAGCAGTACTTC. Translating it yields CASSPQRGQGLYEQYF.

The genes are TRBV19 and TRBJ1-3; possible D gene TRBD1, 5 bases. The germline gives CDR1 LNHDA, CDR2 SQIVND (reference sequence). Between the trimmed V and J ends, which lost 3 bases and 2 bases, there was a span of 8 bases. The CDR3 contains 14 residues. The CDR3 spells CASSIAGAGNTIYF. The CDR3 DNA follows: TGTGCCAGTAGTATTGCGGGGGCTGGAAACACCATATATTTT.

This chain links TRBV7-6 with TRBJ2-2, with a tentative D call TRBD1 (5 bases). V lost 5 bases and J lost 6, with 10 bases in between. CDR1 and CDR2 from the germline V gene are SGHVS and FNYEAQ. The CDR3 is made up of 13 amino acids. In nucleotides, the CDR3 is TGTGCCAGCAGCATCAGGGTTCCCGGGGAGCTGTTTTTT. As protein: CASSIRVPGELFF. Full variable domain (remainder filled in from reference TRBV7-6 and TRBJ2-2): GAGVSQSPRYKVTKRGQDVALRCDPISGHVSLYWYRQALGQGPEFLTYFNYEAQQDKSGLPNDRFSAERPEGSISTLTIQRTEQRDSAMYRCASSIRVPGELFFGEGSRLTVL.

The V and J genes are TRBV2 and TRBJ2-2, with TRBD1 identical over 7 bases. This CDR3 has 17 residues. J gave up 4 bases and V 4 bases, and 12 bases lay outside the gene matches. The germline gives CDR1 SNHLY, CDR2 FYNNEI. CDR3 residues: CASSGTGPLSSTGELFF. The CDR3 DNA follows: TGTGCCAGCAGTGGGACAGGACCCCTTTCTAGCACCGGGGAGCTGTTTTTT. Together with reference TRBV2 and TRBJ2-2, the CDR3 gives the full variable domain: EPEVTQTPSHQVTQMGQEVILRCVPISNHLYFYWYRQILGQKVEFLVSFYNNEISEKSEIFDDQFSVERPDGSNFTLKIRSTKLEDSAMYFCASSGTGPLSSTGELFFGEGSRLTVL.

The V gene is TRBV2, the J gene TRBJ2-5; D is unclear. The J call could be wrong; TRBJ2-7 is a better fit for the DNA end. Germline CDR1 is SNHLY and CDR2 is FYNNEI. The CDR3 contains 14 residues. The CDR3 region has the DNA TGTGCCAGCAGTGTCCCGGGCCCTGGAAACGAGCAGTACTTC. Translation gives CASSVPGPGNEQYF.

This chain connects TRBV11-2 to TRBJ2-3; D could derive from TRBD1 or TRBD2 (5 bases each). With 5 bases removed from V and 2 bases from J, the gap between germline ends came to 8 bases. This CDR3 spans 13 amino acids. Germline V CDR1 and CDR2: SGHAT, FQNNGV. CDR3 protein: CASSRDLTDTQYF. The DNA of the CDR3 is TGTGCCAGCAGCCGGGACCTCACAGATACGCAGTATTTT.

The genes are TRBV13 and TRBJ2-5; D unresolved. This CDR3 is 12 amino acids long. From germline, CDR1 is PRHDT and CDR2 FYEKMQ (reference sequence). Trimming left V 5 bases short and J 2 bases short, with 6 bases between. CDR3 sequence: CASSLSQETQYF. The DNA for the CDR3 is TGTGCCAGCAGCCTCTCTCAAGAGACCCAGTACTTC.

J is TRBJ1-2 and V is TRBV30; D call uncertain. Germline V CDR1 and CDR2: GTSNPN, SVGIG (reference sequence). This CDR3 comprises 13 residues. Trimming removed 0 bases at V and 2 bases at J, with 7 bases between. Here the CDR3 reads CAWSVYKNYGYTF. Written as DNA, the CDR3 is TGTGCCTGGAGTGTATACAAAAACTATGGCTACACCTTC. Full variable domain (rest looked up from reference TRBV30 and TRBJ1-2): SQTIHQWPATLVQPVGSPLSLECTVEGTSNPNLYWYRQAAGRGLQLLFYSVGIGQISSEVPQNLSASRPQDRQFILSSKKLLLSDSGFYLCAWSVYKNYGYTFGSGTRLTVV.

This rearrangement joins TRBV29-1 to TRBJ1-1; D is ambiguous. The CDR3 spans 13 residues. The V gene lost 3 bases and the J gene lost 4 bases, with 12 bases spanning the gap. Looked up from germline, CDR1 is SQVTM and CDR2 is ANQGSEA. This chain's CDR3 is CSVDNGSGTEAFF. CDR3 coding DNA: TGCAGCGTTGATAACGGGTCGGGCACTGAAGCTTTCTTT.